A selection of T cell receptor beta chains follows, all from one sample in a study of blood T cell repertoires in COVID-19. Data came from immunoSEQ multiplex PCR; TCRdb stores just in-frame clones and leaves some out. The profile shows fewer than 200,000 clones, about 86% of them singletons. The source material was PBMCs or T cells enriched from blood (not recorded which). The receptors stem from a man aged 50-59 years who had recovered from COVID-19. Each CDR3 is given without its conserved first and last residue.

TRBV11-2 13 ASSRTGAINEKLF
TRBV5-1 12 ASSLQSLNSPLH
TRBV5-1 12 ASTDSAANYGYT
TRBV7-3 11 ASSWGLTGELF
TRBV13 13 ASRPGSRGANVLT
TRBV9 12 ASSVVLAGNEQF
TRBV12-3/TRBV12-4 11 ASSLERDNEQF
TRBV7-2 14 ASSSAGGVSYNEQF
TRBV2 11 ASSEWGGTEAF
TRBV6-1 17 ASSERLAGWVLATDTQY
TRBV4-2 15 ASSQEGASSYNSPLH
TRBV5-4 14 ASSNPFLASWYGYT
TRBV5-6 12 ASSWGLTSYEQY
TRBV5-1 13 ASSLDGRNNQPQH
TRBV7-2 13 ASSFNRNSNQPQH
TRBV4-1 18 ASSHPGLGGEVATNEKLF
TRBV13 16 ASSLGLRLALGEETQY
TRBV7-2 12 ASSPTGGVSEAF
TRBV6-5 13 ASSYSFAGANEQF
TRBV7-2 11 ASSLNPGTEAF
TRBV10-3 16 AISESGLAGGRTFEQY
TRBV7-2 14 ASSYLWGGRSYEQY
TRBV5-1 13 ASSLAGGPHQPQH
TRBV6-5 12 ASGRQTTNEKLF
TRBV3-1/TRBV3-2 11 ASSQESDTEAF
TRBV4-1 13 ASSPGTSGGYEQY
TRBV5-6 15 ASSLGPPTGANYGYT
TRBV30 10 AWSVQGSEQY
TRBV4-1 13 ASRLAGGNYNEQF
TRBV10-3 12 AIRDRAMNTEAF
TRBV18 13 ASSSQPDSPGALH
TRBV12-3/TRBV12-4 10 ASRAPGGVYT
TRBV9 14 ASSAPQAGGYNEQF
TRBV7-3 13 ASSLGGGAPNTQY
TRBV7-2 12 ASSSGHSSYEQY
TRBV18 10 ASSPLSGELF
TRBV6-5 13 ASSFGQVGNQPQH
TRBV7-8 15 ASSSPRRGIINNEQF
TRBV5-1 13 ASSLNPTGEYGYT